The next 32 T cell receptor beta chains were all read from a single sample in a study of T cell responses to AZD1222 COVID-19 vaccine. Data came from immunoSEQ multiplex PCR; TCRdb stores just in-frame clones and leaves some out. Altogether over 100,000 clones are present, 70% to 90% being singletons, with the ten largest covering 8.4%. The specimen was peripheral blood, collected on day 0 of AZD1222 vaccination. These receptors came from an adult in good health.

V and J are TRBV2 and TRBJ2-1, with 11 bases aligning to TRBD2. Germline V lookup: CDR1 SNHLY, CDR2 FYNNEI. V lost 6 bases, J lost 4 bases, and 2 bases stayed unmatched. The CDR3 contains 14 residues. The CDR3 region has the DNA TGTGCCAGCAGGGGGACTAGCGGATACAATGAGCAGTTCTTC. It translates to CASRGTSGYNEQFF.

V is TRBV9 and J is TRBJ2-7; 7 nucleotides match TRBD1. This CDR3 region has 15 residues. Germline CDR1 SGDLS, CDR2 YYNGEE. V lost 4 bases to trimming and J lost 4 bases; unmatched junction nucleotides: 11. The CDR3 reads CASSPDSTGWYEQYF. CDR3 in DNA: TGTGCCAGCAGCCCCGACTCGACAGGGTGGTACGAGCAGTACTTC.

The rearrangement links TRBV28 to TRBJ1-1; D remains unclear. V was shortened by 3 bases and J by 3 bases, with 8 bases between the two germline ends. Germline CDR1 and CDR2: MDHEN and SYDVKM. The CDR3 consists of 13 residues. The CDR3 DNA is TGTGCCAGCAGTTTCGGCCGAGACACTGAAGCTTTCTTT. Encoded protein: CASSFGRDTEAFF.

The CDR3 reads CASSPLAGVETQYF. CDR3 bases: TGTGCCAGCAGTCCCCTAGCGGGGGTTGAGACCCAGTACTTC. This rearrangement joins TRBV27 to TRBJ2-5, with 10 bases lining up with TRBD2. Germline V gives CDR1 MNHEY, CDR2 SMNVEV (reference sequence). V shed 5 bases, J shed 5 bases, and the junction held 5 bases outside the gene matches. There are 14 residues in the CDR3.

The chain carries TRBV11-3 and TRBJ2-3, with D possibly matching TRBD1 (5 bases). Trimming left V 4 bases short and J 2 bases short, with 10 bases between. Per germline, CDR1 SGHNT and CDR2 YENEEA. CDR3 length equals 14 residues. CDR3 loop: CASSYQGPTDTQYF. CDR3 DNA: TGTGCCAGCAGCTACCAGGGCCCCACAGATACGCAGTATTTT.

The sample holds one count of this clone. The CDR3, as DNA: TGTGCAAGTCGCTCGACGGGGAGCTCTGGAAACACCATATATTTT. It specifies CASRSTGSSGNTIYF. This chain connects TRBV12-2 to TRBJ1-3. TRBV12-2 is marked as a pseudogene. The CDR3 is made up of 15 amino acids.

For the CDR3, the DNA is TGTGCCAGCAGTGGAAACCTAGCGGGAGCCTCCTACAATGAGCAGTTCTTC. Translation: CASSGNLAGASYNEQFF. The rearrangement links TRBV2 to TRBJ2-1; 10 nucleotides match TRBD2. V shed 4 bases and J 0 bases; nucleotides not matched to a gene: 6. The CDR3 sequence is 17 residues long. Germline V gene sequence: CDR1 SNHLY, CDR2 FYNNEI.

The chain carries TRBV28 and TRBJ1-5; perhaps TRBD1 as D (5 bases). Germline V gene lookup returns CDR1 MDHEN and CDR2 SYDVKM. Trimming stripped 3 bases from V and 4 bases from J, with 7 bases between. This CDR3 spans 13 amino acids. The CDR3 sequence is CASSFWGNQPQHF. CDR3 nucleotides: TGTGCCAGCAGTTTTTGGGGGAATCAGCCCCAGCATTTT.

The chain combines TRBV29-1 with TRBJ1-6, with TRBD1 matching 8 bases. CDR3 size: 13 residues. CDR1 and CDR2 from the germline V gene are SQVTM and ANQGSEA. Trimming took 4 bases from V and 7 from J; bases not matched to a gene: 3. In nucleotides, the CDR3 is TGCAGCGTTGGGACAGGGACGAATTCACCCCTCCACTTT. It yields the protein CSVGTGTNSPLHF.

V usage is TRBV27 and J usage is TRBJ2-3; D may be TRBD1 (6 bases). The CDR3 spans 17 residues. V dropped 5 bases and J dropped 0 bases, with 18 bases sitting between them. Germline V gene data show CDR1 as MNHEY and CDR2 as SMNVEV (reference sequence). The CDR3 loop is CASSAYIRDNSTDTQYF. The CDR3, as DNA: TGTGCCAGCAGTGCTTATATCCGGGACAATAGCACAGATACGCAGTATTTT.

This chain connects TRBV6-4 to TRBJ1-5; 9 bases line up with TRBD1. Losses at the gene ends were 5 bases for V and 6 bases for J; bases not matched to a gene: 8. The CDR3 loop spans 15 amino acids. Germline V CDR1 and CDR2: MRHNA, SNTAGT. CDR3 nucleotides: TGTGCCAGCAGTCCGGGACAGGGAAGGGGTCAGCCCCAGCATTTT. It codes for CASSPGQGRGQPQHF.

The DNA for the CDR3 is TGTGCCAGCAGACTCTGGAGTACCGGGGAGCTGTTTTTT. This encodes CASRLWSTGELFF. The chain has TRBV7-8 and TRBJ2-2; D remains unclear. The V end was cut by 6 bases, the J end by 5 bases, with 10 bases between. Looked up from germline, CDR1 is SGHVS and CDR2 is FQNEAQ. The CDR3 loop spans 13 amino acids.

The chain couples TRBV7-2 to TRBJ1-2; D gene ambiguous. The CDR3 length is 13 residues. Germline CDR1 SGHTA, CDR2 FQGNSA. Deletions cut 3 bases from V and 4 bases from J, with 9 bases between. As DNA, the CDR3 is TGTGCCAGCAGCTTTCGGGGTACCTATGGCTACACCTTC. Amino acids: CASSFRGTYGYTF.

The chain joins TRBV7-9 to TRBJ1-1; D uncertain. Trimming pared 7 bases from V and 1 base from J, leaving 13 bases between. CDR1 and CDR2 from the germline V gene are SEHNR and FQNEAQ (reference sequence). The CDR3 is made up of 14 amino acids. The DNA for the CDR3 is TGTGCCAGCACCCTGAACGGGCGGAACACTGAAGCTTTCTTT. It specifies CASTLNGRNTEAFF. Complete variable domain (other parts from reference TRBV7-9 and TRBJ1-1): DTGVSQNPRHKITKRGQNVTFRCDPISEHNRLYWYRQTLGQGPEFLTYFQNEAQLEKSRLLSDRFSAERPKGSFSTLEIQRTEQGDSAMYLCASTLNGRNTEAFFGQGTRLTVV.

The V gene is TRBV5-1, the J gene TRBJ2-2; 7 bases map to TRBD1. The V gene's germline CDR1 is SGHRS and CDR2 YFSETQ. Trimming removed 6 bases from V and 4 bases from J; junction bases left unmatched: 9. CDR3 size: 15 residues. In DNA, the CDR3 is TGCGCCAGCACCCTGGACAGGTCGGGCACCGGGGAGCTGTTTTTT. Its translation is CASTLDRSGTGELFF.

The rearrangement joins TRBV29-1 to TRBJ2-2; tentatively, D is TRBD2 (6 bases). Germline V CDR1 and CDR2: SQVTM, ANQGSEA. This CDR3 spans 16 amino acids. V dropped 5 bases and J dropped 4 bases, with 20 bases sitting between them. The CDR3 is CSVLPLGGTSTGELFF. In DNA, the CDR3 is TGCAGCGTTCTCCCGTTGGGGGGTACTAGCACCGGGGAGCTGTTTTTT.

This chain connects TRBV5-6 to TRBJ1-3, with 7 bases fitting TRBD1. J gave up 2 bases and V 3 bases, and 2 bases lay outside the gene matches. This CDR3 has 14 residues. CDR1 and CDR2 from the germline V gene are SGHDT and YYEEEE. The DNA for the CDR3 is TGTGCCAGCAGCTGGGACAGTCCTGGAAACACCATATATTTT. Translating gives CASSWDSPGNTIYF.

The V call is TRBV28, the J call TRBJ1-3; maybe TRBD1 (5 bases). Per the germline V gene, CDR1 is MDHEN and CDR2 is SYDVKM. V was cut by 7 bases and J by 0 bases, with 19 bases left in between. The CDR3 consists of 17 residues. The CDR3 loop is CASTVAGPGSSGNTIYF. For the CDR3, the DNA is TGTGCCAGCACCGTGGCGGGCCCAGGGAGCTCTGGAAACACCATATATTTT.

The chain has TRBV7-9 and TRBJ1-2; 8 bases match TRBD1. The CDR3 loop spans 15 amino acids. With V trimmed by 5 bases and J by 8 bases, 13 bases remained unmatched. Germline V gives CDR1 SEHNR, CDR2 FQNEAQ (reference sequence). CDR3 nucleotides: TGTGCCAGCAGCCTGTGGACAGGGAGGGGTGGCGGCTACACCTTC. Encoded protein: CASSLWTGRGGGYTF.

The CDR3: CASSAPRDRGSYHGYTF. The CDR3 bases are TGTGCCAGCAGCGCGCCCCGGGACAGGGGAAGTTATCATGGCTACACCTTC. This rearrangement joins TRBV9 to TRBJ1-2, with 10 bases lining up with TRBD1. This CDR3 comprises 17 residues. V lost 3 bases and J lost 6; bases outside the gene matches: 14. Germline CDR1 reads SGDLS; CDR2 reads YYNGEE. Using reference TRBV9 and TRBJ1-2 for the parts outside the CDR3, the full variable domain is DSGVTQTPKHLITATGQRVTLRCSPRSGDLSVYWYQQSLDQGLQFLIQYYNGEERAKGNILERFSAQQFPDLHSELNLSSLELGDSALYFCASSAPRDRGSYHGYTFGSGTRLTVV.

The chain recombines TRBV5-5 with TRBJ2-7; D may match TRBD1 or TRBD2 (5 bases each). Germline CDR1 reads SGHKS; CDR2 reads YYEKEE (reference sequence). This CDR3 has 19 residues. Trimming removed 4 bases at V and 3 bases at J, with 29 bases between. CDR3 coding DNA: TGTGCCAGCAGCCCCAGATTCGGGACCTACGCAACTGGTTTCTACGAGCAGTACTTC. Translation: CASSPRFGTYATGFYEQYF. The full variable domain, rest sourced from reference TRBV5-5 and TRBJ2-7, is DAGVTQSPTHLIKTRGQQVTLRCSPISGHKSVSWYQQVLGQGPQFIFQYYEKEERGRGNFPDRFSARQFPNYSSELNVNALLLGDSALYLCASSPRFGTYATGFYEQYFGPGTRLTVT.

The V gene is TRBV6-6, the J gene TRBJ1-1; D might be TRBD1 (6 bases). The germline V and J ends were trimmed by 7 bases and 4 bases, with 16 bases remaining between them. This CDR3 is built from 14 residues. Per the germline V gene, CDR1 is MNHNY and CDR2 is SVGAGI (reference sequence). CDR3: CASIRTGPGTEAFF. The CDR3 DNA sequence: TGTGCCAGCATCCGAACAGGGCCGGGCACTGAAGCTTTCTTT.

This clone was picked up one time. The chain couples TRBV4-1 to TRBJ1-5; D is unresolved. Germline-derived CDR1 and CDR2 are MGHRA and YSYEKL. Between the trimmed V and J ends, which lost 0 bases and 11 bases, there was a span of 11 bases. The CDR3 contains 13 residues. CDR3 sequence: CASSQERGWAQHF. CDR3 bases: TGCGCCAGCAGCCAAGAAAGAGGGTGGGCCCAGCATTTT.

The chain recombines TRBV10-1 with TRBJ1-1, with 10 bases aligning to TRBD1. The V and J ends lost 3 bases and 2 bases, in that order; junction bases with no gene match: 9. The CDR3 totals 17 residues. Germline V gene data show CDR1 as WNHNN and CDR2 as SYGVQD (reference sequence). CDR3 DNA: TGCGCCAGCAGTGATGGAGGGACAGGGGCAGGAAACACTGAAGCTTTCTTT. Translation: CASSDGGTGAGNTEAFF.

This clone was observed once. This CDR3 reads CASSPNRGHTEAFF. Here the CDR3 DNA reads TGCGCCAGCAGTCCGAACAGGGGCCACACTGAAGCTTTCTTT. This sequence joins TRBV5-1 and TRBJ1-1; 7 bases line up with TRBD1. This CDR3 comprises 14 residues. Per germline, CDR1 SGHRS and CDR2 YFSETQ. J was trimmed by 3 bases and V by 5 bases; bases with no gene match: 7.

The chain links TRBV5-4 to TRBJ1-3; the match to TRBD1 covers 8 bases. J was trimmed by 2 bases and V by 4 bases; bases with no gene match: 2. CDR1 and CDR2 (germline): SGHNT, YYREEE (reference sequence). The CDR3 is 14 amino acids. The CDR3 region has the DNA TGTGCCAGCAGCGTGACAGGGGCTGGAAACACCATATATTTT. This gives the protein CASSVTGAGNTIYF.

The V call is TRBV19, the J call TRBJ1-1; D possibly corresponds to TRBD1 (5 bases). CDR3 length equals 14 residues. Germline V gene data show CDR1 as LNHDA and CDR2 as SQIVND (reference sequence). V dropped 10 bases and J dropped 2 bases, with 17 bases sitting between them. This chain's CDR3 is CATSFRAGNTEAFF. The CDR3 bases are TGTGCCACCTCCTTCAGGGCGGGAAACACTGAAGCTTTCTTT. Full variable domain (missing parts from reference TRBV19 and TRBJ1-1): DGGITQSPKYLFRKEGQNVTLSCEQNLNHDAMYWYRQDPGQGLRLIYYSQIVNDFQKGDIAEGYSVSREKKESFPLTVTSAQKNPTAFYLCATSFRAGNTEAFFGQGTRLTVV.

This rearrangement joins TRBV11-2 to TRBJ1-5; tentatively, D is TRBD1 (5 bases). Germline CDR1 SGHAT, CDR2 FQNNGV. The CDR3 length is 13 residues. V was cut by 6 bases and J by 6 bases, with 12 bases left in between. CDR3 residues: CASSKGLAQPQHF. CDR3 DNA sequence: TGTGCCAGCAGTAAGGGGTTGGCTCAGCCCCAGCATTTT.

This clone was seen only once. Here the CDR3 DNA reads TGTGCCAGCACCTATTTAGTCTCGCAGCCCCAGCATTTT. Translated, it gives CASTYLVSQPQHF. The genes are TRBV11-3 and TRBJ1-5; no firm D call. CDR3 size: 13 residues. The germline V gene encodes CDR1 SGHNT and CDR2 YENEEA. Trimming stripped 7 bases from V and 7 bases from J, with 14 bases between.

J is TRBJ2-3 and V is TRBV19; tentatively, D is TRBD1 (7 bases). Germline CDR1 reads LNHDA; CDR2 reads SQIVND (reference sequence). Trimming left V 5 bases short and J 8 bases short, with 14 bases between. CDR3 length: 13 amino acids. The DNA for the CDR3 is TGTGCCAGTAGTCAGGGGGGCAGGACTACGCAGTATTTT. Translated, it gives CASSQGGRTTQYF.

This clone was seen once. The chain uses TRBV6-5 and TRBJ1-2, with TRBD1 identical over 7 bases. Germline V gene lookup returns CDR1 MNHEY and CDR2 SVGAGI. CDR3 length: 12 amino acids. The junction had 1 base not matched to a gene; V was cut back by 2 bases and J by 7 bases. CDR3 sequence (DNA): TGTGCCAGCAGTTACCAGGGGGGTGGCTACACCTTC. The encoded protein is CASSYQGGGYTF.

This chain connects TRBV9 to TRBJ1-2, with TRBD1 identical over 8 bases. The CDR3 runs to 15 residues. Germline CDR1 reads SGDLS; CDR2 reads YYNGEE. Trimming removed 0 bases from V and 2 bases from J; junction bases left unmatched: 3. CDR3 sequence (DNA): TGTGCCAGCAGCGTAGGGACAGGGATCAACTATGGCTACACCTTC. This codes for CASSVGTGINYGYTF.